Here is one T cell receptor beta chain with its context. Its target is not known. The sample is drawn from a study of T cells in Graves' hyperthyroidism and ophthalmopathy. Findings and limits, study-wide: The majority of expanded thyroid clonotypes above 0.001 also appeared in blood.

The germline gives CDR1 SGHRS, CDR2 YFSETQ. J was trimmed by 2 bases and V by 4 bases; bases with no gene match: 5. The CDR3 covers 17 residues. Clinical Activity Scores of at least 3, NOSPECS grades of at least 4 and durations under 3 months characterized ophthalmopathy patients. The PBMCs had their origin in less than 13 ml of fresh peripheral blood. RNA transcripts gave rise to amplified TCR beta CDR3 regions. HTBI primers were the set used in a first-round RT-PCR of the TCR CDR3. TCRdb independently ran MiXCR on the multiplex PCR reads; one entry per CDR3 protein. In the table there are hundreds of thousands of distinct CDR3 sequences, about 14% of which are singletons.

The specimen was blood. The gene calls are TRBV5-1 and TRBJ2-2; the match to TRBD2 covers 13 bases. The receptor was derived from a woman aged 45 to 65 with Graves' ophthalmopathy. DNA of the CDR3: TGCGCCAGCAGCATGGGACTAGCGGGATTTAACACCGGGGAGCTGTTTTTT. Translation gives CASSMGLAGFNTGELFF.